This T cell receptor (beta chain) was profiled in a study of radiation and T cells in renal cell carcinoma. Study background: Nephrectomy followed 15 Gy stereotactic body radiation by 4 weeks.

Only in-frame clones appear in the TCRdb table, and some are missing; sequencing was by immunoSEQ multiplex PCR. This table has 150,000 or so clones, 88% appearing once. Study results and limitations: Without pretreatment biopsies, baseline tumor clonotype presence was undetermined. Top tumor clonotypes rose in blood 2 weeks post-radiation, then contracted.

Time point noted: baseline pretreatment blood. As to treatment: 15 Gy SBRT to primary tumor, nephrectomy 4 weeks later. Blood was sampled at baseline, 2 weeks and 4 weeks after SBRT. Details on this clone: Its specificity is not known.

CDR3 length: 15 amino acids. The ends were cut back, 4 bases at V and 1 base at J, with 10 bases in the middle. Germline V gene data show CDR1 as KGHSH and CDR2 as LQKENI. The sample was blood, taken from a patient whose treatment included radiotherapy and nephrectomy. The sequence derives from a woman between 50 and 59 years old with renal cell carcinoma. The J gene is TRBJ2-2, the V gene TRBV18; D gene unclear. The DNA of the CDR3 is TGTGCCAGCTCACAAATTACAGAGAACACCGGGGAGCTGTTTTTT. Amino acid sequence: CASSQITENTGELFF.